Listed here are 29 T cell receptor beta chains from one sample, sequenced in a study of prognosis after radiotherapy for stage I lung cancer. The study amplified the TCR beta CDR3 region from genomic DNA. This amplification was carried out by two rounds of multiplex PCR. The first PCR round targeted every TRBV and TRBJ gene with specific primers. TCRdb fed the multiplex PCR reads into MiXCR, producing one record per CDR3 protein. The sample lists 30,000 to 40,000 distinct CDR3 sequences; around a third were seen once. Sequenced material: PBMCs, taken before or after stereotactic body radiation therapy (not recorded which). These receptors were obtained from a donor over 45 with non-small cell lung cancer.

This clonotype came up many times. The J gene is TRBJ1-5, the V gene TRBV6-1; D possibly corresponds to TRBD1 (5 bases). This CDR3 contains 14 residues. Germline CDR1 reads MNHNS; CDR2 reads SASEGT. V lost 1 base to trimming and J lost 6 bases, with 10 bases between them. CDR3 protein: CASSEDARVQPQHF. The CDR3 DNA reads TGTGCCAGCAGTGAAGACGCCAGGGTTCAGCCCCAGCATTTT.

This clonotype was counted at least ten times. V and J are TRBV6-5 and TRBJ1-2, with a possible D match to TRBD1 (5 bases). Trimming removed 4 bases from V and 3 bases from J, with 15 bases in between. Germline loops: CDR1 MNHEY, CDR2 SVGAGI. This CDR3 has 15 residues. The CDR3 loop reads CASSSQGPGDYGYTF. CDR3 nucleotide sequence: TGTGCCAGCAGTTCTCAGGGACCCGGAGACTATGGCTACACCTTC.

This clonotype has at least ten counts. This chain links TRBV12-3 or TRBV12-4 with TRBJ1-1; D unresolved. Between the trimmed V and J ends, which lost 3 bases and 5 bases, there was a span of 7 bases. CDR3 size: 12 residues. The DNA for the CDR3 is TGTGCCAGCAGTTTTTTCGGAACTGAAGCTTTCTTT. Translated, it gives CASSFFGTEAFF.

This clonotype was recorded many times. This rearrangement joins TRBV2 to TRBJ1-6; TRBD1 aligns across 8 bases. The CDR3 totals 16 residues. In germline, CDR1 is SNHLY, CDR2 FYNNEI. The trim removed 4 bases at V and 1 base at J, leaving 3 bases unmatched. The CDR3 nucleotides read TGTGCCAGCAGTGGGCAGGGGGCGTCCTATAATTCACCCCTCCACTTT. Amino acid sequence: CASSGQGASYNSPLHF.

This clonotype was observed at least ten times. The V gene is TRBV12-3 or TRBV12-4, the J gene TRBJ1-2; no clear D gene. V shed 3 bases and J shed 2 bases, with 7 bases lying between them. The CDR3 length is 13 residues. The CDR3 region is CASSFAPNYGYTF. The CDR3 bases are TGTGCCAGCAGTTTTGCCCCCAACTATGGCTACACCTTC.

This clonotype was recorded many times. The chain carries TRBV12-3 or TRBV12-4 and TRBJ1-2; D is unclear. This CDR3 contains 10 residues. V lost 5 bases and J 8 bases, leaving 6 bases between the germline ends. This CDR3 is CASSRTGYTF. CDR3 nucleotide sequence: TGTGCCAGCAGTCGAACCGGCTACACCTTC.

Ten or more counts support this clonotype. CDR3 sequence reads: CASSLPTGPNEKLFF. Written as DNA, the CDR3 is TGTGCCAGCAGCTTACCGACAGGGCCAAATGAAAAACTGTTTTTT. The V gene is TRBV5-8, the J gene TRBJ1-4; 7 bases fit TRBD1. The length of the CDR3 is 15 residues. CDR1 SGHTS and CDR2 YDEGEE come from the germline V gene. V lost 2 bases, J lost 5 bases, and 6 bases stayed unmatched.

Details on this clonotype: A single base is all that separates this from a far larger clone, so a read error is likely. The V gene is TRBV6-8, the J gene TRBJ1-2; D is unresolved. V lost 10 bases to trimming and J lost 4 bases, with 13 bases between them. Germline values: CDR1 MNHGY, CDR2 SAAAGT. This CDR3 has 12 residues. This CDR3 is CANRKTTYGYTF. CDR3 coding DNA: TGTGCCAACAGAAAAACCACCTATGGCTACACCTTC.

The chain employs TRBV20-1 and TRBJ1-2, with 8 bases aligning to TRBD1. Germline assignment: CDR1 DFQATT and CDR2 SNEGSKA (reference sequence). The length of the CDR3 is 15 residues. V shed 5 bases, J shed 3 bases, and the junction held 11 bases outside the gene matches. CDR3 protein: CSAFRDRTTDYGYTF. In DNA form, the CDR3 reads TGCAGTGCTTTCCGGGACAGGACTACGGACTATGGCTACACCTTC.

Turning to this clonotype: This likely came from a read error, as a far larger clone is one base away. The chain recombines TRBV6-1 with TRBJ2-5, with D unclear. The germline gives CDR1 MNHNS, CDR2 SASEGT. V lost 5 bases to trimming and J lost 8 bases, with 9 bases between them. This CDR3 spans 11 amino acids. This CDR3 reads CASSPHDTQYF. The CDR3 DNA is TGTGCCAGCAGTCCTCACGATACCCAGTACTTC.

In its sample, this clonotype is large. V gene TRBV14 combines with J gene TRBJ2-7; D may be TRBD1 (6 bases). V lost 5 bases and J 1 base, leaving 9 bases between the germline ends. The CDR3 is 13 amino acids. Germline-derived CDR1 and CDR2 are SGHDN and FVKESK. The CDR3 DNA is TGTGCCAGCAGCTATCAGGGGTCCTACGAGCAGTACTTC. It is translated as CASSYQGSYEQYF. Full variable domain (rest looked up from reference TRBV14 and TRBJ2-7): EAGVTQFPSHSVIEKGQTVTLRCDPISGHDNLYWYRRVMGKEIKFLLHFVKESKQDESGMPNNRFLAERTGGTYSTLKVQPAELEDSGVYFCASSYQGSYEQYFGPGTRLTVT.

The CDR3, as DNA: TGTGCCAGCAGCGTAGATCACAGGTTGGGATCACCCCTCCACTTT. Its protein product is CASSVDHRLGSPLHF. The chain combines TRBV9 with TRBJ1-6; D is possibly TRBD1 (5 bases). The V end was cut by 0 bases, the J end by 10 bases, with 14 bases between. The CDR3 covers 15 residues. Germline lookup yields CDR1 SGDLS and CDR2 YYNGEE.

The sample holds many counts of this clonotype. The rearrangement joins TRBV20-1 to TRBJ1-1, with 9 nucleotides matching TRBD1. The V segment lost 6 bases and the J segment 7 bases; nucleotides outside the gene matches: 3. From germline, CDR1 is DFQATT and CDR2 SNEGSKA (reference sequence). CDR3 length: 11 amino acids. Here the CDR3 reads CSAGQGREAFF. The CDR3 DNA is TGCAGTGCGGGACAGGGTCGTGAAGCTTTCTTT.

This clonotype was counted at least ten times. V gene TRBV9 combines with J gene TRBJ2-2, with 7 bases identical to TRBD1. V was pared by 3 bases and J by 3 bases, with 8 bases of the junction left unmatched. The CDR3 is 16 amino acids. Germline V gene data show CDR1 as SGDLS and CDR2 as YYNGEE. CDR3 residues: CASSAPFTGDTGELFF. The CDR3, as DNA: TGTGCCAGCAGCGCCCCTTTTACAGGGGACACCGGGGAGCTGTTTTTT. Variable domain in full (rest from reference TRBV9 and TRBJ2-2): DSGVTQTPKHLITATGQRVTLRCSPRSGDLSVYWYQQSLDQGLQFLIQYYNGEERAKGNILERFSAQQFPDLHSELNLSSLELGDSALYFCASSAPFTGDTGELFFGEGSRLTVL.

This clonotype was detected ten times or more. The chain employs TRBV4-1 and TRBJ2-3; D might be TRBD1 (6 bases). In germline, CDR1 is MGHRA, CDR2 YSYEKL. The CDR3 is 17 amino acids. Trimming shortened V by 0 bases and J by 3 bases, and 16 bases separated the two germline ends. CDR3 bases: TGCGCCAGCAGCCAAGAGTCTAGGGGGTTGAGGACAGATACGCAGTATTTT. Encoded protein: CASSQESRGLRTDTQYF.

This clonotype occurred many times. V is TRBV19 and J is TRBJ1-5; D not resolved. This CDR3 has 12 residues. Trimming shortened V by 7 bases and J by 3 bases, and 7 bases separated the two germline ends. Germline assignment: CDR1 LNHDA and CDR2 SQIVND (reference sequence). The CDR3 DNA reads TGTGCCAGTAAACGGGTCAATCAGCCCCAGCATTTT. Its translation is CASKRVNQPQHF.

This clonotype has a count of ten or more. The chain uses TRBV20-1 and TRBJ2-5; 8 bases map to TRBD2. V lost 5 bases and J lost 5; bases outside the gene matches: 10. This CDR3 has 14 residues. Per germline, CDR1 DFQATT and CDR2 SNEGSKA (reference sequence). Here the CDR3 DNA reads TGCAGTGCTTCTAACGGGGGGGGTTTGGAGACCCAGTACTTC. This gives the protein CSASNGGGLETQYF.

This clonotype was seen repeatedly, ten times or more. V and J are TRBV5-1 and TRBJ2-5; D possibly corresponds to TRBD2 (5 bases). This CDR3 comprises 13 residues. The germline V gene encodes CDR1 SGHRS and CDR2 YFSETQ. Trimming took off 4 bases at V and 4 bases at J, with 11 bases between the two ends. The CDR3 loop reads CASSPWTGETQYF. The CDR3, as DNA: TGCGCCAGCAGCCCTTGGACTGGAGAGACCCAGTACTTC.

Ten or more counts support this clonotype. This chain links TRBV20-1 with TRBJ1-1, with D possibly being TRBD1 (6 bases). Germline CDR1 DFQATT, CDR2 SNEGSKA (reference sequence). There are 14 residues in the CDR3. V dropped 6 bases and J dropped 4 bases, with 18 bases sitting between them. CDR3 coding DNA: TGCAGTGCAAATACAGGGAGTCGGGGCACTGAAGCTTTCTTT. It codes for CSANTGSRGTEAFF.

A remark on this clonotype: This may be a read error: a much more frequent sequence differs by one nucleotide. The chain links TRBV7-8 to TRBJ1-1; D remains unclear. Germline CDR1 is SGHVS and CDR2 is FQNEAQ. This CDR3 has 14 amino acids. Here the CDR3 DNA reads TGTGCCGGCAGCTTAGTTGGCAATAACACTGAAGCTTTCTTT. It translates to CAGSLVGNNTEAFF.

Many counts were recorded for this clonotype. The J gene is TRBJ1-3, the V gene TRBV6-5; 8 nucleotides match TRBD1. CDR3 length equals 18 residues. V gave up 2 bases and J gave up 4 bases; unmatched junction bases: 13. Germline lookup yields CDR1 MNHEY and CDR2 SVGAGI. DNA of the CDR3: TGTGCCAGCAGTTACAAACCTCTTGGACAGGGTAGCGGAAACACCATATATTTT. Translating gives CASSYKPLGQGSGNTIYF.

V gene TRBV18 combines with J gene TRBJ2-3; unclear D gene. The V end lost 4 bases, the J end lost 4 bases, and 12 bases lay between the germline ends. The CDR3 spans 14 residues. CDR1 is KGHSH, CDR2 LQKENI, per germline. The CDR3: CASSRLDVPDTQYF. The CDR3 DNA reads TGTGCCAGCTCACGCCTGGACGTACCAGATACGCAGTATTTT. Full variable domain (outside the CDR3, taken from reference TRBV18 and TRBJ2-3): NAGVMQNPRHLVRRRGQEARLRCSPMKGHSHVYWYRQLPEEGLKFMVYLQKENIIDESGMPKERFSAEFPKEGPSILRIQQVVRGDSAAYFCASSRLDVPDTQYFGPGTRLTVL.

The table lists this clonotype with many counts. This chain uses TRBV25-1 with TRBJ1-2; D unresolved. The V end was cut by 1 base, the J end by 4 bases, with 7 bases between. The CDR3 totals 13 residues. CDR1 MGHDK and CDR2 SYGVNS come from the germline V gene. The CDR3, as DNA: TGTGCCAGCAGTGAATTTGTCAGCTATGGCTACACCTTC. Translation gives CASSEFVSYGYTF.

Notes on this clonotype: A read error is possible here, since a much larger clone lies one base away. The V and J genes are TRBV6-9 and TRBJ1-1; D not resolved. Trimming left V 4 bases short and J 6 bases short, with 18 bases between. Germline V CDR1 and CDR2: MNHGY, SVAAGI. This CDR3 is built from 15 residues. The CDR3 sequence is CASSSPRSGWSEAFF. The CDR3 DNA reads TGTGCCAGCAGTTCACCCAGGTCGGGTTGGTCTGAAGCTTTCTTT.

This clonotype occurred a few times. The junction departs from germline at one end; a sequencing error may be responsible. This chain links TRBV5-4 with TRBJ2-5; the match to TRBD2 covers 8 bases. Germline values: CDR1 SGHNT, CDR2 YYREEE (reference sequence). This CDR3 comprises 14 residues. CDR3 sequence: CASSPGGLAETRYF. DNA of the CDR3: TGTGCCAGCAGCCCGGGGGGGTTGGCGGAGACCCGGTACTTC.

This clonotype has only a few counts. Being one base from a much bigger clone, this may be a read error. V is TRBV6-1 and J is TRBJ1-5, with D unresolved. V lost 7 bases and J 5 bases, leaving 12 bases between the germline ends. The CDR3 spans 13 residues. Germline V gene sequence: CDR1 MNHNS, CDR2 SASEGT. The CDR3 region has the DNA TGTGCCAGCATCCTTCCGCCGGATCAGCCCCAGCATTTT. Encoded protein: CASILPPDQPQHF.

The CDR3 is CASSGFVRNSGANVLTF. Written as DNA, the CDR3 is TGTGCCAGCAGCGGTTTTGTACGTAACTCTGGGGCCAACGTCCTGACTTTC. This chain uses TRBV6-1 with TRBJ2-6, with unresolved D. Trimming removed 6 bases at V and 0 bases at J, with 15 bases between. The CDR3 is 17 residues long. Germline V gives CDR1 MNHNS, CDR2 SASEGT.

This clonotype was recorded many times. The chain has TRBV7-9 and TRBJ1-1; the D gene is possibly TRBD1 (6 bases). Trimming shortened V by 6 bases and J by 6 bases, and 17 bases separated the two germline ends. Germline V gene data show CDR1 as SEHNR and CDR2 as FQNEAQ (reference sequence). The CDR3 is 14 amino acids. CDR3 region: CASRPTQGLAEAFF. The CDR3 DNA reads TGTGCCAGCAGGCCGACGCAGGGGTTGGCTGAAGCTTTCTTT.

As regards this clonotype: This probably arose from a read error, given a far larger clone one base away. The DNA is left out, because the CDR3 cannot be placed on it with certainty; the CDR3 is given as TCRdb lists it. The chain has TRBV7-9 and TRBJ2-7; the D call of TRBD1 is as the table states it, not checked on the DNA. Germline V lookup: CDR1 SEHNR, CDR2 FQNEAQ (reference sequence). Inclusive of both ends, the CDR3 amounts to 14 amino acids. CDR3 sequence: CASSFGQGASEKYF.